The 23 T cell receptor beta chains in this list originate from one sample, sequenced in a study of T-cell memory formation after mild COVID-19. TCRdb recomputed calls from the 5' RACE reads with MiXCR, one row per CDR3 protein. The profile covers some 260,000 distinct CDR3 sequences, with 16% appearing a single time and 3.5% to 4% taken by the ten largest. The sample comprised PBMCs or a T cell subset sorted from them (not recorded which). The receptors here all came from a man aged 18 to 35 who had mild COVID-19 (a few samples of this study predate the infection). Cell type and time point are not known.

This rearrangement joins TRBV24-1 to TRBJ1-1; 8 nucleotides line up with TRBD1. This CDR3 contains 16 residues. V shed 2 bases and J 5 bases; nucleotides not matched to a gene: 9. The germline V gene has CDR1 KGHDR and CDR2 SFDVKD. The DNA for the CDR3 is TGTGCCACCAGTGATTCGAGACAGGGGTTGGGGACTGAAGCTTTCTTT. Translation gives CATSDSRQGLGTEAFF.

The rearrangement joins TRBV5-1 to TRBJ1-1; 8 bases are shared with TRBD1. The CDR3 contains 14 residues. V trimming: 4 bases; J trimming: 7 bases; junction bases outside the gene matches: 9. CDR1 and CDR2 (germline): SGHRS, YFSETQ. DNA of the CDR3: TGCGCCAGCAGCGATCGGACAGGGAGTTATGAAGCTTTCTTT. Residues: CASSDRTGSYEAFF.

This rearrangement joins TRBV24-1 to TRBJ2-2; 8 positions match TRBD1. There are 16 residues in the CDR3. Germline V lookup: CDR1 KGHDR, CDR2 SFDVKD. V shed 4 bases, J shed 1 base, and the junction held 4 bases outside the gene matches. The CDR3 DNA sequence: TGTGCCACCAGTGAACCCGGACAGGGGAACACCGGGGAGCTGTTTTTT. It translates to CATSEPGQGNTGELFF.

This clonotype was seen a handful of times. This chain joins TRBV7-9 and TRBJ1-1, with 7 positions matching TRBD1. Germline assignment: CDR1 SEHNR and CDR2 FQNEAQ (reference sequence). The CDR3 sequence is 13 residues long. V dropped 5 bases and J dropped 3; count of bases not matched to a gene: 3. The CDR3 DNA is TGTGCCAGCAGCGAGACAGGGTACACTGAAGCTTTCTTT. The encoded protein is CASSETGYTEAFF.

This clonotype was detected only a few times. This rearrangement joins TRBV7-9 to TRBJ2-2, with a possible D match to TRBD2 (5 bases). Germline V gene sequence: CDR1 SEHNR, CDR2 FQNEAQ (reference sequence). The CDR3 sequence is 15 residues long. V was cut by 1 base and J by 1 base, with 7 bases left in between. CDR3 residues: CASSLERKNTGELFF. Written as DNA, the CDR3 is TGTGCCAGCAGCTTAGAGCGGAAGAACACCGGGGAGCTGTTTTTT.

This clonotype came up many times. The CDR3 spells CASSDLRDENTGELFF. For the CDR3, the DNA is TGTGCCAGCAGCGACCTCCGGGACGAGAACACCGGGGAGCTGTTTTTT. The chain has TRBV5-6 and TRBJ2-2, with D perhaps given as TRBD1 or TRBD2 (5 bases each). The CDR3 loop spans 16 amino acids. CDR1 SGHDT and CDR2 YYEEEE come from the germline V gene. The V and J ends lost 4 bases and 1 base respectively, with 14 bases between them.

The rearrangement links TRBV20-1 to TRBJ1-2, with a possible D match to TRBD1 (5 bases). CDR1 and CDR2 (germline): DFQATT, SNEGSKA (reference sequence). Trimming took 4 bases from V and 8 from J, leaving 17 bases between them. The length of the CDR3 is 13 residues. CDR3 amino acids: CSANPTKGRGYTF. The CDR3 nucleotides read TGCAGTGCTAACCCCACCAAGGGACGCGGCTACACCTTC.

The V call is TRBV10-2, the J call TRBJ1-1; 7 bases line up with TRBD1. CDR1 WSHSY and CDR2 SAAADI come from the germline V gene. The CDR3 sequence is 20 residues long. The J segment lost 0 bases and the V segment lost 10 bases, leaving 26 bases of the junction unmatched. CDR3: CATASGGTAEMGRMNTEAFF. The CDR3 DNA is TGCGCCACAGCCTCCGGTGGGACAGCAGAAATGGGGCGAATGAACACTGAAGCTTTCTTT.

The rearrangement joins TRBV7-3 to TRBJ2-3; 7 bases align to TRBD1. V lost 0 bases, J lost 5 bases, and 8 bases stayed unmatched. The CDR3 is 16 residues long. Per the germline V gene, CDR1 is SGHTA and CDR2 is FQGTGA. The CDR3 protein is CASSLTPDRSGDTQYF. In DNA, the CDR3 is TGTGCCAGCAGCTTAACTCCGGACAGGTCGGGAGATACGCAGTATTTT.

The chain employs TRBV5-6 and TRBJ2-3, with 8 bases aligning to TRBD2. Losses at the gene ends were 3 bases for V and 5 bases for J; bases not matched to a gene: 8. Per germline, CDR1 SGHDT and CDR2 YYEEEE. The CDR3 runs 15 residues. The DNA of the CDR3 is TGTGCCAGCAGCTACCCGGGGGGGCGGGGAGATACGCAGTATTTT. It translates to CASSYPGGRGDTQYF. Full variable domain (missing parts from reference TRBV5-6 and TRBJ2-3): DAGVTQSPTHLIKTRGQQVTLRCSPKSGHDTVSWYQQALGQGPQFIFQYYEEEERQRGNFPDRFSGHQFPNYSSELNVNALLLGDSALYLCASSYPGGRGDTQYFGPGTRLTVL.

The gene calls are TRBV2 and TRBJ2-7, with D perhaps given as TRBD1 or TRBD2 (6 bases each). V dropped 8 bases and J dropped 7 bases, with 9 bases sitting between them. CDR1 is SNHLY, CDR2 FYNNEI, per germline. The CDR3 contains 10 residues. CDR3 bases: TGTGCCAGCGGAGGGGGAGAGCAGTACTTC. Encoded protein: CASGGGEQYF. The variable domain in full, with the rest retrieved from reference TRBV2 and TRBJ2-7, is EPEVTQTPSHQVTQMGQEVILRCVPISNHLYFYWYRQILGQKVEFLVSFYNNEISEKSEIFDDQFSVERPDGSNFTLKIRSTKLEDSAMYFCASGGGEQYFGPGTRLTVT.

The chain links TRBV18 to TRBJ2-1; the match to TRBD2 covers 11 bases. CDR3 size: 17 residues. In germline, CDR1 is KGHSH, CDR2 LQKENI. V was clipped by 3 bases and J by 0 bases; unmatched bases: 4. DNA for the CDR3: TGTGCCAGCTCACCCGCGACTAGCGGGGTCTCCTACAATGAGCAGTTCTTC. Its protein is CASSPATSGVSYNEQFF.

The chain uses TRBV18 and TRBJ2-1; D perhaps matches TRBD1 (6 bases). The CDR3 spans 14 residues. Trimming removed 5 bases from V and 7 bases from J, with 15 bases in between. Germline CDR1 KGHSH, CDR2 LQKENI. For the CDR3, the DNA is TGTGCCAGCTCATCTCTAACAGGGTATAATGAGCAGTTCTTC. Its translation is CASSSLTGYNEQFF.

The rearrangement joins TRBV20-1 to TRBJ2-7; D possibly corresponds to TRBD2 (5 bases). V shed 2 bases and J shed 0 bases, with 8 bases lying between them. The length of the CDR3 is 13 residues. Germline CDR1 is DFQATT and CDR2 is SNEGSKA (reference sequence). CDR3 sequence: CSARSGSSYEQYV. The DNA for the CDR3 is TGCAGTGCTAGATCGGGGAGCTCCTACGAGCAGTACGTC.

In this sample, this clonotype turned up a few times. This chain uses TRBV18 with TRBJ1-3; maybe TRBD1 (5 bases). The V gene's germline CDR1 is KGHSH and CDR2 LQKENI. V was shortened by 3 bases and J by 0 bases, with 9 bases between the two germline ends. The CDR3 consists of 15 residues. The CDR3 is CASSPGRRSGNTIYF. DNA of the CDR3: TGTGCCAGCTCACCGGGACGGCGCTCTGGAAACACCATATATTTT.

This clonotype was counted a few times. V usage is TRBV7-2 and J usage is TRBJ2-1, with TRBD2 identical over 7 bases. Germline V gene data show CDR1 as SGHTA and CDR2 as FQGNSA. This CDR3 is built from 16 residues. The V segment lost 5 bases and the J segment 6 bases; nucleotides outside the gene matches: 13. The CDR3 DNA sequence: TGTGCCAGCAGCACCTTGGGCCGGCGGGGGACCAATGAGCAGTTCTTC. Amino acid sequence: CASSTLGRRGTNEQFF.

This rearrangement joins TRBV6-1 to TRBJ1-1; possibly TRBD1 for D (6 bases). In germline, CDR1 is MNHNS, CDR2 SASEGT. CDR3 length: 15 residues. V was cut by 4 bases and J by 5 bases, with 17 bases left in between. CDR3 in amino acids: CASSVSRGERTEAFF. CDR3 nucleotide sequence: TGTGCCAGCAGTGTTTCCAGGGGAGAAAGGACTGAAGCTTTCTTT.

V is TRBV7-9 and J is TRBJ2-5; D perhaps matches TRBD1 (6 bases). The V and J ends lost 5 bases and 9 bases respectively, with 16 bases between them. The CDR3 runs to 13 residues. Germline CDR1 and CDR2: SEHNR and FQNEAQ (reference sequence). CDR3 protein: CASSNGQGPSQYF. CDR3 sequence (DNA): TGTGCCAGCAGCAACGGGCAGGGGCCCTCCCAGTACTTC.

The chain links TRBV7-7 to TRBJ2-1; maybe TRBD2 (6 bases). Trimming stripped 5 bases from V and 0 bases from J, with 17 bases between. The V gene's germline CDR1 is SSHAT and CDR2 FNYEAQ (reference sequence). CDR3 size: 17 residues. The CDR3 here is CASSPLGGSSSYNEQFF. In nucleotides, the CDR3 is TGTGCCAGCAGCCCCCTTGGGGGGTCCAGCTCCTACAATGAGCAGTTCTTC.

To note about this clonotype: A much larger clone lies a single base off, so this may be a read error. The CDR3: CASSPETQYF. DNA for the CDR3: TGTGCCAGCAGCCCAGAGACCCAGTACTTC. The chain uses TRBV27 and TRBJ2-5, with D unresolved. The CDR3 consists of 10 residues. The V end was cut by 6 bases, the J end by 4 bases, with 3 bases between. The germline V gene encodes CDR1 MNHEY and CDR2 SMNVEV (reference sequence).

This rearrangement joins TRBV20-1 to TRBJ2-3; 8 positions match TRBD2. The CDR3 spans 15 residues. Germline CDR1 reads DFQATT; CDR2 reads SNEGSKA (reference sequence). V gave up 5 bases and J gave up 6 bases; unmatched junction bases: 13. The chain's CDR3 is CSAPEVAGPGDTQYF. In nucleotides, the CDR3 is TGCAGTGCTCCAGAGGTAGCGGGGCCCGGGGATACGCAGTATTTT.

The chain combines TRBV7-3 with TRBJ2-5, with 9 bases that match TRBD2. The CDR3 is made up of 16 amino acids. From germline, CDR1 is SGHTA and CDR2 FQGTGA. The V segment lost 1 base and the J segment 4 bases; nucleotides outside the gene matches: 7. The CDR3 DNA reads TGTGCCAGCAGCTTAAGCGGGGGGGCCGAGGGAGAGACCCAGTACTTC. It specifies CASSLSGGAEGETQYF.

This rearrangement joins TRBV9 to TRBJ2-1; 7 bases agree with TRBD2. Looked up from germline, CDR1 is SGDLS and CDR2 is YYNGEE. CDR3 length equals 15 residues. J lost 3 bases, V lost 0 bases, and 3 bases had no gene match. This chain's CDR3 is CASSVGREFYNEQFF. In nucleotides, the CDR3 is TGTGCCAGCAGCGTAGGGCGGGAGTTCTACAATGAGCAGTTCTTC.